The 20 T cell receptor beta chains reported below all come from one sample, sequenced in a study of blood T cell repertoires in COVID-19. Sequencing was performed with immunoSEQ multiplex PCR; in TCRdb, only in-frame clones are kept and a portion is missing. The table includes 400,000 to 450,000 clones, 90% detected once. Sequenced sample: PBMCs or T cells enriched from blood (not recorded which). The receptors derive from a man in his late teens or twenties who had recovered from COVID-19.

The chain couples TRBV15 to TRBJ2-1; TRBD2 aligns across 9 bases. Germline V gene sequence: CDR1 LNHNV, CDR2 YYDKDF (reference sequence). The CDR3 extends over 16 amino acids. V lost 1 base and J lost 6; bases outside the gene matches: 7. DNA for the CDR3: TGTGCCACCAGCAGAGTCTGGGGCGGGAGGGCCAATGAGCAGTTCTTC. Protein product: CATSRVWGGRANEQFF.

V and J are TRBV6-1 and TRBJ1-1, with 7 bases that match TRBD1. V dropped 3 bases and J dropped 4; count of bases not matched to a gene: 8. Germline assignment: CDR1 MNHNS and CDR2 SASEGT. There are 15 residues in the CDR3. The CDR3 loop is CASSDWTGGVTEAFF. In nucleotides, the CDR3 is TGTGCCAGCAGTGATTGGACAGGCGGGGTCACTGAAGCTTTCTTT.

The chain employs TRBV11-1 and TRBJ2-2, with D unresolved. Germline CDR1 reads SGHAT; CDR2 reads FQDESV (reference sequence). The CDR3 runs to 13 residues. V lost 4 bases, J lost 0 bases, and 3 bases lay in between. The CDR3 coding sequence is TGTGCCAGCAGCTCGGCGAACACCGGGGAGCTGTTTTTT. This codes for CASSSANTGELFF. The full variable domain, completed using reference TRBV11-1 and TRBJ2-2, is EAEVAQSPRYKITEKSQAVAFWCDPISGHATLYWYRQILGQGPELLVQFQDESVVDDSQLPKDRFSAERLKGVDSTLKIQPAELGDSAMYLCASSSANTGELFFGEGSRLTVL.

The V call is TRBV18, the J call TRBJ2-7; possibly TRBD2 for D (6 bases). Germline loops: CDR1 KGHSH, CDR2 LQKENI. The CDR3 consists of 15 residues. V was clipped by 7 bases and J by 1 base, with 17 bases between them. The CDR3 DNA sequence: TGTGCCAGCTTACGCGGTAGCGGCCAATCCTACGAGCAGTACTTC. Its translation is CASLRGSGQSYEQYF.

The J gene is TRBJ1-4, the V gene TRBV11-2; D remains ambiguous. V was clipped by 2 bases and J by 7 bases, with 14 bases between them. This CDR3 comprises 15 residues. Germline V gene data show CDR1 as SGHAT and CDR2 as FQNNGV. DNA for the CDR3: TGTGCCAGCAGCTTAAATGCGGGGAGATTTGAAAAACTGTTTTTT. This codes for CASSLNAGRFEKLFF.

The V call is TRBV5-5, the J call TRBJ1-2; tentative D call: TRBD1 (5 bases). Germline CDR1 reads SGHKS; CDR2 reads YYEKEE (reference sequence). V was clipped by 0 bases and J by 6 bases, with 9 bases between them. The CDR3 totals 13 residues. Here the CDR3 reads CASSLVRAHGYTF. The CDR3 DNA sequence: TGTGCCAGCAGCTTGGTCAGGGCCCATGGCTACACCTTC.

This clone came up a few times. The CDR3 DNA follows: TGTGCCAGCAGCTCGACGGCGGCGGGGGTCCCAAGCAGGGAGCTGTTTTTT. Translation gives CASSSTAAGVPSRELFF. The chain has TRBV7-6 and TRBJ2-2; 7 bases align to TRBD2. The CDR3 contains 17 residues. The germline gives CDR1 SGHVS, CDR2 FNYEAQ. The V gene end was trimmed by 4 bases and the J gene end by 9 bases; junction bases not matched to a gene: 17.

The CDR3 protein is CASSPPGQGSGNTIYF. The CDR3 DNA is TGTGCCAGCAGTCCCCCGGGACAGGGATCTGGAAACACCATATATTTT. V usage is TRBV28 and J usage is TRBJ1-3, with TRBD1 matching over 9 bases. The germline V gene encodes CDR1 MDHEN and CDR2 SYDVKM. V was clipped by 5 bases and J by 1 base; unmatched bases: 6. This CDR3 is built from 16 residues.

The chain carries TRBV27 and TRBJ2-7, with D possibly being TRBD2 (7 bases). Trimming cost V 4 bases and J 6 bases, with 13 bases left between them. The CDR3 runs to 13 residues. The germline V gene has CDR1 MNHEY and CDR2 SMNVEV (reference sequence). The CDR3, as DNA: TGTGCCAGCAGTTGGAGGGAGGGGGGCGAGCAGTACTTC. Protein sequence: CASSWREGGEQYF.

The chain combines TRBV21-1 with TRBJ2-1; the table's D call, TRBD2, has no DNA check behind it. TRBV21-1 is assigned pseudogene status. The CDR3 length is 16 residues. CDR3 loop: CARAQDPSGPYNEQFF. The CDR3 DNA reads TGTGCCAGGGCACAAGACCCTAGCGGGCCCTACAATGAGCAGTTCTTC.

The rearrangement links TRBV5-1 to TRBJ2-2; D is tentatively TRBD1 or TRBD2 (6 bases each). Between the trimmed V and J ends, which lost 4 bases and 2 bases, there was a span of 12 bases. The V gene's germline CDR1 is SGHRS and CDR2 YFSETQ. This CDR3 contains 15 residues. The CDR3 region is CASSLGAGNTGELFF. CDR3 sequence (DNA): TGCGCCAGCAGCCTGGGGGCGGGAAACACCGGGGAGCTGTTTTTT.

This clone showed up just a few times. This rearrangement joins TRBV15 to TRBJ1-6; no clear D gene. The V gene's germline CDR1 is LNHNV and CDR2 YYDKDF (reference sequence). This CDR3 has 15 residues. V lost 0 bases to trimming and J lost 8 bases, with 11 bases between them. The CDR3 is CATSRDPRGDSPLHF. As DNA, the CDR3 is TGTGCCACCAGCAGAGATCCGCGTGGTGATTCACCCCTCCACTTT.

The chain recombines TRBV6-5 with TRBJ1-1; D is perhaps TRBD1 (6 bases). This CDR3 contains 13 residues. Germline values: CDR1 MNHEY, CDR2 SVGAGI. Trimming took 5 bases from V and 5 from J, leaving 12 bases between them. The CDR3 sequence: CASSRGGKTEAFF. The DNA for the CDR3 is TGTGCCAGCAGTAGGGGGGGTAAAACTGAAGCTTTCTTT.

This clone was seen only once. The J gene is TRBJ1-2, the V gene TRBV18, with TRBD1 matching 7 bases. V shed 2 bases and J 4 bases; nucleotides not matched to a gene: 4. CDR1 and CDR2 from the germline V gene are KGHSH and LQKENI. The CDR3 runs 14 residues. CDR3 DNA: TGTGCCAGCTCACCAGCGACAGGGACCTATGGCTACACCTTC. Translated, it gives CASSPATGTYGYTF.

J is TRBJ2-5 and V is TRBV30; 8 bases line up with TRBD1. V was clipped by 2 bases and J by 3 bases; unmatched bases: 8. The germline V gene encodes CDR1 GTSNPN and CDR2 SVGIG (reference sequence). The CDR3 has 15 residues. The CDR3 nucleotides are TGTGCCTGGAGTTTTGGACAGGGTCTCGAAGAGACCCAGTACTTC. It is translated as CAWSFGQGLEETQYF.

This rearrangement joins TRBV5-5 to TRBJ1-1; weak D call: TRBD1 (6 bases). Trimming took 1 base from V and 2 from J, leaving 12 bases between them. Germline loops: CDR1 SGHKS, CDR2 YYEKEE (reference sequence). The CDR3 sequence is 15 residues long. The CDR3 loop reads CASSLFLGANTEAFF. CDR3 nucleotides: TGTGCCAGCAGCTTGTTTCTGGGGGCAAACACTGAAGCTTTCTTT.

The chain recombines TRBV5-8 with TRBJ1-1, with TRBD1 matching 10 bases. Germline assignment: CDR1 SGHTS and CDR2 YDEGEE. V shed 3 bases and J 11 bases; nucleotides not matched to a gene: 10. This CDR3 region has 14 residues. The chain's CDR3 is CASSSPPGQGHAFF. CDR3 in DNA: TGTGCCAGCAGCTCACCACCGGGACAGGGGCACGCTTTCTTT.

In this sample, this clone turned up once. The gene calls are TRBV5-1 and TRBJ1-1; D gene uncertain. The CDR3 extends over 15 amino acids. The V end lost 0 bases, the J end lost 1 base, and 10 bases lay between the germline ends. From germline, CDR1 is SGHRS and CDR2 YFSETQ. This CDR3 reads CASSLVREENTEAFF. DNA for the CDR3: TGCGCCAGCAGCTTGGTTCGCGAAGAGAACACTGAAGCTTTCTTT. Together with reference TRBV5-1 and TRBJ1-1, the CDR3 gives the full variable domain: KAGVTQTPRYLIKTRGQQVTLSCSPISGHRSVSWYQQTPGQGLQFLFEYFSETQRNKGNFPGRFSGRQFSNSRSEMNVSTLELGDSALYLCASSLVREENTEAFFGQGTRLTVV.

V usage is TRBV15 and J usage is TRBJ2-1; 7 nucleotides align to TRBD2. Germline V CDR1 and CDR2: LNHNV, YYDKDF (reference sequence). The CDR3 consists of 13 residues. V dropped 8 bases and J dropped 3; count of bases not matched to a gene: 4. The CDR3 sequence: CATRGSNYNEQFF. The CDR3 DNA reads as TGTGCCACCCGCGGGAGCAACTACAATGAGCAGTTCTTC.

The rearrangement uses TRBV3-1 (or the pseudogene TRBV3-2) and TRBJ1-6; D perhaps matches TRBD1 (5 bases). The germline V gene encodes CDR1 LGHDT and CDR2 YNNKEL (reference sequence). The CDR3 has 15 residues. Trimming cost V 2 bases and J 7 bases, with 12 bases left between them. CDR3 amino acids: CASSQLGGGNSPLHF. The CDR3 DNA reads as TGTGCCAGCAGCCAACTAGGCGGGGGGAATTCACCCCTCCACTTT.